The T cell receptor beta chain under discussion was sequenced for a study of blood T cell repertoires in COVID-19. Background on the study: The United States, Italy and Spain provided the acute and convalescent COVID-19 samples.

Some clones are missing from TCRdb's copy, which holds only in-frame ones; the method was immunoSEQ multiplex PCR. The top ten hold roughly 5% of the sample, which has some 80,000 clones, more than 65% seen once. V lost 7 bases to trimming and J lost 7 bases, with 25 bases between them. The length of the CDR3 is 16 residues. Per germline, CDR1 SGHAT and CDR2 FQNNGV. V and J are TRBV11-2 and TRBJ1-1, with a weak D call TRBD1 (5 bases). What was sequenced was peripheral blood. The receptor was derived from an elderly woman with active or convalescent COVID-19. The CDR3 protein is CASTTSEKLEQDEAFF. CDR3 bases: TGTGCCAGCACCACCTCAGAGAAACTTGAACAGGATGAAGCTTTCTTT. Drawing the rest from reference TRBV11-2 and TRBJ1-1, the complete variable domain is EAGVAQSPRYKIIEKRQSVAFWCNPISGHATLYWYQQILGQGPKLLIQFQNNGVVDDSQLPKDRFSAERLKGVDSTLKIQPAKLEDSAVYLCASTTSEKLEQDEAFFGQGTRLTVV.